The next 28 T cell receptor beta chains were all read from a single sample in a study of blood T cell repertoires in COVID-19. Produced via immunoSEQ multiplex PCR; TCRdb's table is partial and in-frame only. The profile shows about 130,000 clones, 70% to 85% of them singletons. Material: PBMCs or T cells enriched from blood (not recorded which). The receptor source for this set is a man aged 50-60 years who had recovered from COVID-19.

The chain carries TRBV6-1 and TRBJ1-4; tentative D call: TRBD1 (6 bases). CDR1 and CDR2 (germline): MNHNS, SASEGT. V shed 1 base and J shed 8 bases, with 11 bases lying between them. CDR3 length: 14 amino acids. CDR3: CASSEVPRGEKLFF. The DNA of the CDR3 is TGTGCCAGCAGTGAAGTACCCAGGGGCGAAAAACTGTTTTTT.

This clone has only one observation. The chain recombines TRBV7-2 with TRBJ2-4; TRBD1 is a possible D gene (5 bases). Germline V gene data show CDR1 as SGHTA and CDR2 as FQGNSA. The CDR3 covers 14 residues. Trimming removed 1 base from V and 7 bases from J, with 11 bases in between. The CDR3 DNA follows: TGTGCCAGCAGCTTAGTGGCAGGGATGAACATTCAGTACTTC. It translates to CASSLVAGMNIQYF.

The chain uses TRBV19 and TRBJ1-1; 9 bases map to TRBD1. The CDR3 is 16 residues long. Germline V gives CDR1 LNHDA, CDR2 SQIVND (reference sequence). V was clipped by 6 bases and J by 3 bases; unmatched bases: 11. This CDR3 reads CASRKTGGAQHTEAFF. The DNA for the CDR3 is TGTGCCAGTAGAAAAACAGGGGGCGCACAGCACACTGAAGCTTTCTTT.

The CDR3 nucleotides read TGTGCCAGCAGACTTCAAACAGGGAACTACGAGCAGTACTTC. Translating gives CASRLQTGNYEQYF. The J gene is TRBJ2-7, the V gene TRBV6-6; maybe TRBD1 (6 bases). The CDR3 covers 14 residues. Germline values: CDR1 MNHNY, CDR2 SVGAGI (reference sequence). V lost 6 bases, J lost 3 bases, and 15 bases lay in between.

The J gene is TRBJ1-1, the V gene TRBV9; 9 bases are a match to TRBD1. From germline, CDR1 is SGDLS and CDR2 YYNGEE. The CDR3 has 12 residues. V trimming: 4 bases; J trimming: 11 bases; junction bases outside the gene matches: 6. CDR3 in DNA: TGTGCCAGCAGCCCTGGACAGGGGACGGCTTTCTTT. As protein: CASSPGQGTAFF.

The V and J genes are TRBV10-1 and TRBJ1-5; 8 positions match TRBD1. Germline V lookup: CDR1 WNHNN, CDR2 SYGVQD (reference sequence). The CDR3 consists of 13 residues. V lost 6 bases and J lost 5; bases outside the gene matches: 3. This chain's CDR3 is CASSMTGDQPQHF. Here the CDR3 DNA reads TGCGCCAGCAGCATGACAGGGGATCAGCCCCAGCATTTT.

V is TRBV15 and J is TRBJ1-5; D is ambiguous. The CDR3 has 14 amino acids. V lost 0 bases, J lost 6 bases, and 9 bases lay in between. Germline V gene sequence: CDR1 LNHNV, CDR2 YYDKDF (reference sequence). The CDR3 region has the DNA TGTGCCACCAGCAGAGAGGTTTCAGGTCAGCCCCAGCATTTT. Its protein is CATSREVSGQPQHF.

The CDR3: CASSSPLGGSSYNEQFF. Here the CDR3 DNA reads TGTGCCAGCAGCTCACCCCTAGGGGGAAGCTCCTACAATGAGCAGTTCTTC. V usage is TRBV9 and J usage is TRBJ2-1; D might be TRBD1 (6 bases). With 4 bases removed from V and 0 bases from J, the gap between germline ends came to 17 bases. The CDR3 runs to 17 residues. Germline assignment: CDR1 SGDLS and CDR2 YYNGEE.

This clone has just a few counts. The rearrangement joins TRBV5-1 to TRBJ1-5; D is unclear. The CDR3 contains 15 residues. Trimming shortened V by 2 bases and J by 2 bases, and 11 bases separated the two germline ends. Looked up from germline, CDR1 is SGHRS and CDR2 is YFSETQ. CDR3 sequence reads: CASSFTGEGNQPQHF. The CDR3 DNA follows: TGCGCCAGCAGCTTTACCGGGGAAGGCAATCAGCCCCAGCATTTT.

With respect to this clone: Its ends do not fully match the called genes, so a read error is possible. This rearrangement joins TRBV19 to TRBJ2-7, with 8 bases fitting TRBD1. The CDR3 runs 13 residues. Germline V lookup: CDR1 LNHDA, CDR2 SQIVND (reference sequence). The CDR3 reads CASSRSWTGSQSF. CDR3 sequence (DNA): TGTGCCAGTAGTAGATCCTGGACAGGGTCGCAATCCTTC.

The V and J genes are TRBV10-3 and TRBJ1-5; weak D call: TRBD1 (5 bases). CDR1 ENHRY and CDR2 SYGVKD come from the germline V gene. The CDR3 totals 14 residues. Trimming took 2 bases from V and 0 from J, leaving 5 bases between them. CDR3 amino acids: CAISEGASNQPQHF. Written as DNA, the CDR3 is TGTGCCATCAGTGAGGGGGCTAGCAATCAGCCCCAGCATTTT.

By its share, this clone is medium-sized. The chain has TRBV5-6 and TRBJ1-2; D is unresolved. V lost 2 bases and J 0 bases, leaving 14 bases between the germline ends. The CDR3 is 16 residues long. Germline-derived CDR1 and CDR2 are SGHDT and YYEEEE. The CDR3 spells CASSLPQGGANYGYTF. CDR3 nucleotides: TGTGCCAGCAGCTTACCACAAGGTGGAGCTAACTATGGCTACACCTTC.

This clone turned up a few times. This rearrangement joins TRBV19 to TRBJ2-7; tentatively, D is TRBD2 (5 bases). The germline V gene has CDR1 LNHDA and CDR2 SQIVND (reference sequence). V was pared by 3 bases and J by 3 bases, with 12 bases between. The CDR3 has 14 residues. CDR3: CASSITDGGYEQYF. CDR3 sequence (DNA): TGTGCCAGTAGTATCACAGACGGAGGCTACGAGCAGTACTTC.

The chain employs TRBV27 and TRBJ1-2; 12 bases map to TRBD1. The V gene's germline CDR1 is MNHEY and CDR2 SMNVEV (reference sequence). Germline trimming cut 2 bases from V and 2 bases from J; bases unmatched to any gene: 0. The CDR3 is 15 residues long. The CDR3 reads CASSLGTGGNYGYTF. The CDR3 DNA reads TGTGCCAGCAGTTTAGGGACAGGGGGCAACTATGGCTACACCTTC.

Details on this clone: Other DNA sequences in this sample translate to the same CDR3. CDR3 loop: CASSVATGSPYEQYF. DNA for the CDR3: TGTGCCAGCAGCGTAGCTACAGGGAGCCCCTACGAGCAGTACTTC. The rearrangement uses TRBV9 and TRBJ2-7; the D gene is possibly TRBD1 (6 bases). Looked up from germline, CDR1 is SGDLS and CDR2 is YYNGEE. The CDR3 is 15 residues long. The germline V and J ends were trimmed by 0 bases and 2 bases, with 12 bases remaining between them.

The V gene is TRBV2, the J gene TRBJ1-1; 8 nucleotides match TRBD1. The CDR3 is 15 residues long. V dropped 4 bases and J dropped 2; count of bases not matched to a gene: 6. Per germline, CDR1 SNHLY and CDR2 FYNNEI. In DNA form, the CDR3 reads TGTGCCAGCAGTGGCTACGGGACAGGCAACACTGAAGCTTTCTTT. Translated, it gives CASSGYGTGNTEAFF.

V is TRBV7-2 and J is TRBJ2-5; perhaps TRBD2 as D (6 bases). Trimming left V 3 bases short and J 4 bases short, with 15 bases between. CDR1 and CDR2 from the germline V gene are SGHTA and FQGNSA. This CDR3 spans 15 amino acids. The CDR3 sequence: CASSFGGSGGETQYF. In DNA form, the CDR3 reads TGTGCCAGCAGCTTCGGGGGTTCGGGCGGAGAGACCCAGTACTTC.

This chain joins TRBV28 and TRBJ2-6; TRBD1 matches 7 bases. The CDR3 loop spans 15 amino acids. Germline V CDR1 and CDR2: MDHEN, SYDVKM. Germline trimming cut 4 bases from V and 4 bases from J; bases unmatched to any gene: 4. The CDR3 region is CASSSTGEGANVLTF. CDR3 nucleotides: TGTGCCAGCAGTTCTACAGGGGAGGGGGCCAACGTCCTGACTTTC.

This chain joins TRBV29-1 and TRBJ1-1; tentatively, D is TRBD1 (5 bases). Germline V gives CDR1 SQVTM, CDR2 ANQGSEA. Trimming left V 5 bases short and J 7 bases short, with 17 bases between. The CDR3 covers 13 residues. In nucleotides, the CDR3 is TGCAGCGTTTCGGCCAGGGCGGGGGGTGAAGCTTTCTTT. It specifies CSVSARAGGEAFF.

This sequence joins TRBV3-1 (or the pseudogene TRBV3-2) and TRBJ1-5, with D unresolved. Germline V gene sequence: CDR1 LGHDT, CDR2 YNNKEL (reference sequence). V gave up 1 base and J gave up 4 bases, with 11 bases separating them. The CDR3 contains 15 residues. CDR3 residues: CASSQAAGANQPQHF. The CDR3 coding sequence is TGTGCCAGCAGCCAAGCGGCAGGCGCTAATCAGCCCCAGCATTTT.

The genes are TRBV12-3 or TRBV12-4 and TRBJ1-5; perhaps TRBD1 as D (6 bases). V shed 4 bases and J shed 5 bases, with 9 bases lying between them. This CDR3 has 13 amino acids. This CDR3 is CASSYRDDQPQHF. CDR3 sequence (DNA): TGTGCCAGCAGTTACAGGGATGATCAGCCCCAGCATTTT.

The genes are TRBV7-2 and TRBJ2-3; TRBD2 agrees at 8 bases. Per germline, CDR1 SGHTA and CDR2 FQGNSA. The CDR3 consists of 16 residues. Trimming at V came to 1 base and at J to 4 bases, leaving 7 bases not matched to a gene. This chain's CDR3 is CASSLERGRVSDTQYF. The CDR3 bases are TGTGCCAGCAGCTTAGAGCGGGGGCGAGTTTCAGATACGCAGTATTTT.

The CDR3: CASSYFNQPQHF. Written as DNA, the CDR3 is TGTGCCAGCAGCTACTTCAATCAGCCCCAGCATTTT. The chain links TRBV13 to TRBJ1-5, with D unresolved. The length of the CDR3 is 12 residues. The V gene lost 4 bases and the J gene lost 3 bases, with 4 bases spanning the gap. The germline V gene has CDR1 PRHDT and CDR2 FYEKMQ (reference sequence).

The chain's CDR3 is CASSQDLNSPLHF. The CDR3 nucleotides read TGTGCCAGCAGCCAAGATCTGAATTCACCCCTCCACTTT. The chain combines TRBV14 with TRBJ1-6, with D unclear. V gave up 0 bases and J gave up 7 bases, with 4 bases separating them. CDR1 is SGHDN and CDR2 is FVKESK in the germline V gene. The CDR3 has 13 residues.

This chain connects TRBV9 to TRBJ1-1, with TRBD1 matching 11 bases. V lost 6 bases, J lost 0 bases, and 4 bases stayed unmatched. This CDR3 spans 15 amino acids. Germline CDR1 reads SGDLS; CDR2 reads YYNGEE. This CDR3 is CASNSDRGLNTEAFF. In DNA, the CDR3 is TGTGCCAGCAACTCGGACAGGGGGCTGAACACTGAAGCTTTCTTT.

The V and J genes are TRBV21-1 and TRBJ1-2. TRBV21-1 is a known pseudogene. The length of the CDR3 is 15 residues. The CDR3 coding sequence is TGTGCCAGCAGCCTAAACGAAGAAGAAGCGTATGGCTACACCTTC. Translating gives CASSLNEEEAYGYTF.

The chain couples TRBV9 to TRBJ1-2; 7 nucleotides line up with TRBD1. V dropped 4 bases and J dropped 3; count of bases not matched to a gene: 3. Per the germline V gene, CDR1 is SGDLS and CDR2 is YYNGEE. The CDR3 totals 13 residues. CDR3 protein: CASSSTGDYGYTF. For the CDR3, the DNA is TGTGCCAGCAGCTCCACAGGGGACTATGGCTACACCTTC.

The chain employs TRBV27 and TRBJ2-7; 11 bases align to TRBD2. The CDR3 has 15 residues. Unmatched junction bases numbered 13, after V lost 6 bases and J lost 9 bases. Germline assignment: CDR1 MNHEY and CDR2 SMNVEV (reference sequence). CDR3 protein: CASSTSGGPTFAQYF. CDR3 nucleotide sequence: TGTGCCAGCAGCACTAGCGGGGGACCTACGTTTGCGCAGTACTTC.